One T cell receptor beta chain is described in this entry. What it binds is not known. The CDR3 consists of 16 residues. The V end was cut by 2 bases, the J end by 0 bases, with 12 bases between. Germline CDR1 reads MGHRA; CDR2 reads YSYEKL. Then a second PCR, running roughly 7 to 11 cycles, was carried out with a sample-barcoded 5' primer and a J-beta primer mix. In TCRdb, the 5' RACE reads were re-called with MiXCR into one record per CDR3 protein. Here the sample spans 780,000 or so distinct CDR3 sequences, roughly three fifths being singletons. The entry originates in a study of blood T cells in healthy people across ages. Overall study results and limits: A greater number of naive CD4+ cells and higher diversity distinguished long-lived donors from aged donors. In the absence of known donor CMV status, changes in expanded clonotypes were possibly confounded. With age, beta diversity per million T cells declined roughly linearly, significantly by around 43.

Drawing of peripheral blood yielded about 9.6 milliliters from each donor. Sequenced sample: blood. The sequence came from a man aged 35 to 55 in good health. The chain joins TRBV4-1 to TRBJ2-3, with TRBD1 as a possible D gene (6 bases). The CDR3 here is CASSQMLGASTDTQYF. As DNA, the CDR3 is TGCGCCAGCAGCCAAATGTTGGGGGCTAGCACAGATACGCAGTATTTT.